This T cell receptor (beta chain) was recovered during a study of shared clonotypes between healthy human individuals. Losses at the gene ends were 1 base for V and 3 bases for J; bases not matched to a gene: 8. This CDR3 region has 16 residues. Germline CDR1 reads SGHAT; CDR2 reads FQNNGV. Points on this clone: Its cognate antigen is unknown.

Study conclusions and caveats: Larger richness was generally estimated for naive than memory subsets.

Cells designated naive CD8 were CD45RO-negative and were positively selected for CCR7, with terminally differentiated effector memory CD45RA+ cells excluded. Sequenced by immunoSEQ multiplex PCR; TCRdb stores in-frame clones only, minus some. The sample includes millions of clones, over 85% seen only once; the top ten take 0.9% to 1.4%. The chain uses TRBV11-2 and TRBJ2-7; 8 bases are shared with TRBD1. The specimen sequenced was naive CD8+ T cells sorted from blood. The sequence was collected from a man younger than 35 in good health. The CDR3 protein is CASSLALGTGNYEQYF. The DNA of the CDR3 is TGTGCCAGCAGCTTAGCTCTCGGGACAGGAAACTACGAGCAGTACTTC.